What follows are 12 T cell receptor beta chains derived from one specimen sequenced in a study of sequential checkpoint blockade in melanoma. This table comes from immunoSEQ multiplex PCR, and its TCRdb copy is limited to in-frame clones, with some not included. This sample has tens of thousands of clones; about 88% occur once, and the top ten carry 14%. The treatment here: randomized to nivolumab then ipilimumab (arm A) or the reverse (arm B). The sequenced sample was CD8+ T cells sorted from blood (inferred from file names), obtained from a patient given nivolumab and ipilimumab in sequence. The receptors originated from a human donor with melanoma.

Notes on this clone: This sample also contains other DNA sequences that code for the same CDR3. The chain links TRBV9 to TRBJ1-2; weak D call: TRBD1 (5 bases). Trimming removed 4 bases at V and 1 base at J, with 8 bases between. The CDR3 totals 13 residues. Germline V gene sequence: CDR1 SGDLS, CDR2 YYNGEE. DNA of the CDR3: TGTGCCAGCAGCTTCAGGGATAACTATGGCTACACCTTC. Its protein product is CASSFRDNYGYTF.

The chain carries TRBV5-1 and TRBJ1-5, with D perhaps matching TRBD1 (5 bases). This CDR3 comprises 16 residues. The V end lost 0 bases, the J end lost 1 base, and 11 bases lay between the germline ends. Germline lookup yields CDR1 SGHRS and CDR2 YFSETQ. CDR3 amino acids: CASSLGAGLSNQPQHF. CDR3 coding DNA: TGCGCCAGCAGCTTGGGGGCGGGGCTCAGCAATCAGCCCCAGCATTTT.

The chain couples TRBV27 to TRBJ1-2; D not resolved. Trimming took 2 bases from V and 7 from J, leaving 17 bases between them. The CDR3 is 15 amino acids. Germline loops: CDR1 MNHEY, CDR2 SMNVEV (reference sequence). CDR3 region: CASSLMFGKPGGYTF. The CDR3 DNA reads TGTGCCAGCAGTTTAATGTTTGGCAAGCCGGGTGGCTACACCTTC.

This clone was detected once. The chain employs TRBV6-5 and TRBJ1-6; 7 bases line up with TRBD1. Per the germline V gene, CDR1 is MNHEY and CDR2 is SVGAGI. The CDR3 runs to 15 residues. The V and J ends lost 0 bases and 8 bases, in that order; junction bases with no gene match: 4. CDR3 in DNA: TGTGCCAGCAGTTACTCACCTACAGGGGATTCACCCCTCCACTTT. The encoded protein is CASSYSPTGDSPLHF.

V and J are TRBV5-5 and TRBJ2-7, with D possibly being TRBD1 (5 bases). This CDR3 contains 13 residues. Germline V CDR1 and CDR2: SGHKS, YYEKEE (reference sequence). The V end was cut by 0 bases, the J end by 3 bases, with 7 bases between. The CDR3 protein is CASSLGTNYEQYF. In DNA, the CDR3 is TGTGCCAGCAGCTTGGGGACAAACTACGAGCAGTACTTC.

The chain recombines TRBV14 with TRBJ1-1; D might be TRBD1 (5 bases). The CDR3 is 14 residues long. V shed 4 bases and J shed 7 bases, with 16 bases lying between them. Germline assignment: CDR1 SGHDN and CDR2 FVKESK. The chain's CDR3 is CASSRSVEGNEAFF. The CDR3 nucleotides are TGTGCCAGCAGCCGGTCCGTGGAGGGGAATGAAGCTTTCTTT.

The rearrangement uses TRBV28 and TRBJ2-3, with 7 bases matching TRBD1. This CDR3 is 15 amino acids long. The junction had 7 bases not matched to a gene; V was cut back by 5 bases and J by 2 bases. Germline values: CDR1 MDHEN, CDR2 SYDVKM. The CDR3 loop is CASSVPGGFTDTQYF. CDR3 coding DNA: TGTGCCAGCAGTGTACCAGGGGGATTCACAGATACGCAGTATTTT.

This clone was seen only once. V usage is TRBV27 and J usage is TRBJ2-2, with TRBD2 matching over 9 bases. Trimming at V came to 0 bases and at J to 7 bases, leaving 12 bases not matched to a gene. CDR1 and CDR2 from the germline V gene are MNHEY and SMNVEV (reference sequence). The length of the CDR3 is 18 residues. The CDR3 here is CASSLSAGGRAYGGELFF. In DNA form, the CDR3 reads TGTGCCAGCAGTTTATCGGCTGGCGGGAGGGCCTATGGCGGGGAGCTGTTTTTT.

V is TRBV5-6 and J is TRBJ1-5, with a weak D call TRBD1 (6 bases). Germline CDR1 SGHDT, CDR2 YYEEEE. This CDR3 has 15 amino acids. The V end lost 0 bases, the J end lost 8 bases, and 15 bases lay between the germline ends. CDR3 nucleotides: TGTGCCAGCAGCTTGGCAGGGGCTCCTAGGAAGCCCCAGCATTTT. This gives the protein CASSLAGAPRKPQHF.

This chain uses TRBV21-1 with TRBJ1-2; TRBD1, the table's D call, was not compared with the DNA. TRBV21-1 constitutes a pseudogene. This CDR3 comprises 14 residues. The CDR3 DNA is TGTGCCAGCAGCAAAGGTGGACAAACCTATGGCTACACCTTC. Translated, it gives CASSKGGQTYGYTF.

This sequence joins TRBV29-1 and TRBJ1-2; the D is unclear. The CDR3 has 13 residues. V was clipped by 4 bases and J by 8 bases, with 17 bases between them. Germline V gives CDR1 SQVTM, CDR2 ANQGSEA. In DNA form, the CDR3 reads TGCAGCGTTGCCCCCCCCGCGGAACAAGGCTACACCTTC. Translating it yields CSVAPPAEQGYTF.

This chain links TRBV28 with TRBJ1-1; D is possibly TRBD1 (5 bases). Trimming took 3 bases from V and 2 from J, leaving 13 bases between them. The CDR3 loop spans 15 amino acids. Germline CDR1 reads MDHEN; CDR2 reads SYDVKM. The CDR3 DNA reads TGTGCCAGCAGTTTGTCTGGGGCAGGCAACACTGAAGCTTTCTTT. Its translation is CASSLSGAGNTEAFF.